Each of the 16 T cell receptor beta chains below was sequenced from the same sample in a study of blood T cell repertoires in COVID-19. Clones were sequenced by immunoSEQ multiplex PCR, and TCRdb holds only the in-frame ones, with some missing. The data show some 140,000 clones, about 80% seen once. The source material was peripheral blood. These receptors were obtained from a woman aged 55-70 years with COVID-19, enrolled during active disease.

The gene calls are TRBV2 and TRBJ1-3, with D tentatively TRBD1 (5 bases). The CDR3 loop spans 14 amino acids. Germline V gives CDR1 SNHLY, CDR2 FYNNEI. Trimming pared 4 bases from V and 9 bases from J, leaving 16 bases between. The CDR3 reads CASSADPPGGTIYF. The CDR3 DNA follows: TGTGCCAGCAGTGCCGACCCCCCGGGGGGCACCATATATTTT.

This clone showed up just a few times. This chain uses TRBV11-2 with TRBJ1-2; TRBD1 might be the D (6 bases). Trimming pared 0 bases from V and 8 bases from J, leaving 7 bases between. Germline values: CDR1 SGHAT, CDR2 FQNNGV. This CDR3 spans 12 amino acids. CDR3 sequence: CASSLEGAGYTF. DNA for the CDR3: TGTGCCAGCAGCTTAGAGGGGGCGGGCTACACCTTC.

The chain uses TRBV5-1 and TRBJ2-1, with a tentative D call TRBD1 (5 bases). The CDR3 is 13 residues long. Trimming removed 9 bases from V and 5 bases from J, with 15 bases in between. Germline CDR1 SGHRS, CDR2 YFSETQ. The CDR3 here is CATQNPTDNEQFF. DNA for the CDR3: TGCGCCACCCAAAATCCGACAGACAATGAGCAGTTCTTC. Filled out from reference TRBV5-1 and TRBJ2-1, the complete variable domain reads KAGVTQTPRYLIKTRGQQVTLSCSPISGHRSVSWYQQTPGQGLQFLFEYFSETQRNKGNFPGRFSGRQFSNSRSEMNVSTLELGDSALYLCATQNPTDNEQFFGPGTRLTVL.

This clone was observed a single time. This sample also contains other DNA sequences that code for the same CDR3. V gene TRBV7-8 combines with J gene TRBJ1-2, with 8 bases matching TRBD1. Germline loops: CDR1 SGHVS, CDR2 FQNEAQ. J gave up 2 bases and V 1 base, and 0 bases lay outside the gene matches. CDR3 length: 14 residues. This CDR3 reads CASSLGQGNYGYTF. CDR3 DNA: TGTGCCAGCAGCTTAGGACAGGGGAACTATGGCTACACCTTC.

This clone was seen a few times. The chain carries TRBV5-1 and TRBJ1-3; weak D call: TRBD1 (5 bases). Looked up from germline, CDR1 is SGHRS and CDR2 is YFSETQ. The germline V and J ends were trimmed by 0 bases and 3 bases, with 10 bases remaining between them. The CDR3 spans 15 residues. The CDR3 DNA reads as TGCGCCAGCAGCTTGGTTGCAGGGTTTGGAAACACCATATATTTT. This codes for CASSLVAGFGNTIYF.

The table lists this clone with a count of one. This sequence joins TRBV27 and TRBJ1-5; D gene ambiguous. The CDR3 is made up of 13 amino acids. The germline gives CDR1 MNHEY, CDR2 SMNVEV (reference sequence). V gave up 5 bases and J gave up 2 bases, with 7 bases separating them. In nucleotides, the CDR3 is TGTGCCAGCAGTCTACGTGGCAATCAGCCCCAGCATTTT. This codes for CASSLRGNQPQHF.

J is TRBJ2-7 and V is TRBV6-2 or TRBV6-3, with D tentatively TRBD1 (5 bases). The V end lost 2 bases, the J end lost 2 bases, and 7 bases lay between the germline ends. CDR1 is MNHEY, CDR2 SVGEGT, per germline. The CDR3 runs 13 residues. CDR3 sequence (DNA): TGTGCCAGCAGTTACACGGACACCTACGAGCAGTACTTC. Translation: CASSYTDTYEQYF.

The J gene is TRBJ2-7, the V gene TRBV2; D gene unclear. In germline, CDR1 is SNHLY, CDR2 FYNNEI. V lost 7 bases to trimming and J lost 0 bases, with 7 bases between them. CDR3 size: 12 residues. The CDR3 DNA reads as TGTGCCAGCACGGCTAGCTCCTACGAGCAGTACTTC. Protein sequence: CASTASSYEQYF.

The CDR3 sequence: CASSPSTSTSSYNEQFF. CDR3 nucleotides: TGTGCCAGCAGCCCGTCGACTAGCACGAGCTCCTACAATGAGCAGTTCTTC. This chain uses TRBV7-3 with TRBJ2-1; 7 bases map to TRBD2. Germline trimming cut 5 bases from V and 0 bases from J; bases unmatched to any gene: 10. CDR1 SGHTA and CDR2 FQGTGA come from the germline V gene. The CDR3 totals 17 residues.

This clone has only one observation. The gene calls are TRBV19 and TRBJ1-5, with a tentative D call TRBD1 (6 bases). V was shortened by 2 bases and J by 7 bases, with 18 bases between the two germline ends. Germline V gene lookup returns CDR1 LNHDA and CDR2 SQIVND (reference sequence). This CDR3 is built from 16 residues. The CDR3 region is CASSITGPQGGQPQHF. The CDR3 region has the DNA TGTGCCAGTAGTATAACGGGGCCACAGGGCGGGCAGCCCCAGCATTTT.

The rearrangement joins TRBV24-1 to TRBJ2-1; D is undetermined. Germline-derived CDR1 and CDR2 are KGHDR and SFDVKD. Trimming pared 3 bases from V and 10 bases from J, leaving 15 bases between. The CDR3 spans 14 residues. The CDR3 DNA reads as TGTGCCACCAGTGATACCCGGCCGTCCGGGGAGCAGTTCTTC. Amino acid sequence: CATSDTRPSGEQFF.

The chain is built from TRBV19 and TRBJ2-1, with 11 bases matching TRBD2. J was trimmed by 6 bases and V by 6 bases; bases with no gene match: 7. This CDR3 spans 15 amino acids. Germline V gene sequence: CDR1 LNHDA, CDR2 SQIVND (reference sequence). CDR3 protein: CASSLSGRATNEQFF. The CDR3, as DNA: TGTGCCAGTAGCCTTAGCGGGAGGGCCACCAATGAGCAGTTCTTC.

CDR3 DNA sequence: TGTGCCAGCACTCCAATCGGGACAGACTACACAGATACGCAGTATTTT. It specifies CASTPIGTDYTDTQYF. The chain joins TRBV27 to TRBJ2-3; 7 nucleotides match TRBD1. The CDR3 extends over 16 amino acids. In germline, CDR1 is MNHEY, CDR2 SMNVEV (reference sequence). V gave up 7 bases and J gave up 2 bases; unmatched junction bases: 12.

V usage is TRBV6-1 and J usage is TRBJ2-7; 7 bases line up with TRBD1. The V and J ends lost 3 bases and 6 bases, in that order; junction bases with no gene match: 8. The CDR3 is made up of 14 amino acids. Germline CDR1 MNHNS, CDR2 SASEGT. The CDR3 protein is CASSESGTVLEQYF. The CDR3 DNA sequence: TGTGCCAGCAGTGAGTCCGGGACAGTCCTCGAGCAGTACTTC.

The chain recombines TRBV3-1 (or the pseudogene TRBV3-2) with TRBJ1-1; 8 nucleotides align to TRBD1. The CDR3 has 15 amino acids. The germline V gene has CDR1 LGHDT and CDR2 YNNKEL (reference sequence). Trimming at V came to 1 base and at J to 10 bases, leaving 11 bases not matched to a gene. For the CDR3, the DNA is TGTGCCAGCAGCCAAGGGGCAGGGGGCCTTTCCGCAGCTTTCTTT. It codes for CASSQGAGGLSAAFF.

The chain couples TRBV5-4 to TRBJ1-5; tentatively, D is TRBD1 (5 bases). The ends were cut back, 4 bases at V and 5 bases at J, with 19 bases in the middle. Germline CDR1 is SGHNT and CDR2 is YYREEE (reference sequence). There are 16 residues in the CDR3. The CDR3 here is CASSRMGGSGDQPQHF. The CDR3 bases are TGTGCCAGCAGCAGGATGGGGGGAAGTGGGGATCAGCCCCAGCATTTT.